These T cell receptor beta chains were read from a single sample in a study of blood T cell repertoires in COVID-19. TCRdb's copy holds only in-frame clones and misses some; the assay was immunoSEQ multiplex PCR. The repertoire has about 110,000 clones, approximately 78% of them found once; the top ten carry approximately 7.9%. The sequenced sample was peripheral blood. These receptors were obtained from a man between 70 and 80 years old with acute or convalescent COVID-19. The CDR3 runs from the conserved cysteine through the conserved F or W. The order of the fields is J gene, clone size, D gene, V gene, CDR3 DNA, CDR3 protein. A D gene is named only where the DNA matches it firmly. Only part of the rows carry a size: once, few, many, or a class if the clone is expanded.

TRBJ2-7 | . | TRBD1 | TRBV28 | TGTGCCAGCAGGTTACCCGGGACAGGGGGCGTGAAGTACGAGCAGTACTTC | CASRLPGTGGVKYEQYF
TRBJ1-1 | . | . | TRBV11-1 | TGTGCCAGCAGCTTAGCGTTTCAACTGATGTACGGGAACACTGAAGCTTTCTTT | CASSLAFQLMYGNTEAFF
TRBJ2-7 | . | . | TRBV5-1 | TGCGCCAGCAGCTTGGGAGACGGGGGATCCTACGAGCAGTACTTC | CASSLGDGGSYEQYF
TRBJ2-2 | . | TRBD1 | TRBV19 | TGTGCCAGTAGCAGAGACAGGGGTAACACCGGGGAGCTGTTTTTT | CASSRDRGNTGELFF
TRBJ2-7 | . | TRBD2 | TRBV5-6 | TGTGCCAGCAGCCGGACTAGCGGGGGCTCGGAGGTGCAGTACTTC | CASSRTSGGSEVQYF
TRBJ1-6 | . | . | TRBV5-1 | TGCGCCAGCAGCATGACAGTCACCAATTCACCCCTCCACTTT | CASSMTVTNSPLHF
TRBJ1-5 | . | TRBD1 | TRBV6-1 | TGTGCCAGCAGTGAAATGAGGGGGCAAAACCAGCCCCAGCATTTT | CASSEMRGQNQPQHF
TRBJ1-1 | . | . | TRBV5-1 | TGCGCCAGCAGCCCAGGGGTCACTGAAGCTTTCTTT | CASSPGVTEAFF
TRBJ1-6 | . | TRBD1 | TRBV11-2 | TGTGCCAGCACCCCAGGACAGGTCTATAATTCACCCCTCCACTTT | CASTPGQVYNSPLHF
TRBJ1-1 | . | TRBD1 | TRBV6-6 | TGTGCCAGCAGCCTGGGACAGGGGGATGAAGCTTTCTTT | CASSLGQGDEAFF
TRBJ1-6 | . | TRBD1 | TRBV15 | TGTGCCACCAGCAGCTCAGGGGGCGGTTCACCCCTCCACTTT | CATSSSGGGSPLHF
TRBJ2-5 | . | . | TRBV5-1 | TGCGCCAGCAGCTTGGCCCCACCGGGGGAGACCCAGTACTTC | CASSLAPPGETQYF
TRBJ1-5 | . | . | TRBV19 | TGTGCCAGTAGTATCCTCACAGGCTATAGCAATCAGCCCCAGCATTTT | CASSILTGYSNQPQHF
TRBJ1-4 | once | . | TRBV20-1 | TGCAGTGTTGAGGCAAACGAAAAACTGTTTTTT | CSVEANEKLFF
TRBJ2-1 | . | TRBD2 | TRBV2 | TGTGCCAGCAGTGAAACTGGACTAGGAGGGAATGAGCAGTTCTTC | CASSETGLGGNEQFF
TRBJ2-1 | . | TRBD1 | TRBV5-4 | TGTGCCAGCAGCTTAGGGTACGGACAGGGGAAAAATGAGCAGTTCTTC | CASSLGYGQGKNEQFF
TRBJ2-3 | once | TRBD2 | TRBV7-8 | TGTGCCAGCAGCTTAGAACTAGCGGGTTTCGCAGATACGCAGTATTTT | CASSLELAGFADTQYF